This T cell receptor beta chain was observed in a study of graft-versus-host responses after intestinal transplantation. Study overall: In this cohort, recipients had multivisceral, liver-intestinal, or isolated intestinal transplants.

With 8 bases clipped from V and 1 base from J, the junction kept 0 bases outside the gene matches. Germline V gene sequence: CDR1 LNHDA, CDR2 SQIVND (reference sequence). This CDR3 comprises 12 residues. Sequenced by immunoSEQ multiplex PCR; TCRdb stores in-frame clones only, minus some. In the table there are 70,000 to 75,000 clones, 89% of which are singletons. Regarding this clone: As yet, its antigen is unknown.

V is TRBV19 and J is TRBJ2-7; TRBD1 matches at 9 bases. The sequence came from a human donor who received an intestinal transplant. The input for sequencing was unstimulated CD8+ T cells sorted from spleen or lymph node cells, taken before intestinal transplant. The CDR3 is CASGTGSYEQYF. The CDR3 nucleotides are TGTGCCAGTGGGACAGGGTCCTACGAGCAGTACTTC.